A single sample gave rise to the 7 T cell receptor beta chains below, sequenced in a study of blood T cell repertoires in COVID-19. Profiled with immunoSEQ multiplex PCR; TCRdb holds only in-frame clones, not every one. The sample records about 140,000 clones, about nine tenths being singletons. Sequencing input: peripheral blood. These receptor sequences come from a man aged 50-59 years with active or convalescent COVID-19.

This sequence joins TRBV11-2 and TRBJ2-3; 9 positions match TRBD2. Germline lookup yields CDR1 SGHAT and CDR2 FQNNGV. Trimming cost V 4 bases and J 3 bases; bases outside gene matches: 5. The CDR3 covers 15 residues. The CDR3 DNA sequence: TGTGCCAGCAGCTCGGGGACTAGCAGAACAGATACGCAGTATTTT. Protein product: CASSSGTSRTDTQYF. Full variable domain (rest looked up from reference TRBV11-2 and TRBJ2-3): EAGVAQSPRYKIIEKRQSVAFWCNPISGHATLYWYQQILGQGPKLLIQFQNNGVVDDSQLPKDRFSAERLKGVDSTLKIQPAKLEDSAVYLCASSSGTSRTDTQYFGPGTRLTVL.

The CDR3 DNA reads as TGTGCCAGCCTAATAAGCTCGAGGGCGGCTGCGAACACCGGGGAGCTGTTTTTT. Translation: CASLISSRAAANTGELFF. The chain uses TRBV27 and TRBJ2-2, with a tentative D call TRBD2 (5 bases). CDR1 is MNHEY and CDR2 is SMNVEV in the germline V gene (reference sequence). There are 18 residues in the CDR3. V lost 8 bases and J 0 bases, leaving 22 bases between the germline ends.

The chain has TRBV4-3 and TRBJ2-1; 11 nucleotides line up with TRBD2. This CDR3 region has 15 residues. V was pared by 4 bases and J by 6 bases, with 5 bases of the junction left unmatched. Germline V gives CDR1 LGHNA, CDR2 YSLEER. CDR3 DNA: TGCGCCAGCAGCCCCAGACTAGCGGGATTCAATGAGCAGTTCTTC. Its protein product is CASSPRLAGFNEQFF.

This clone was observed a single time. The gene calls are TRBV5-4 and TRBJ2-1; D remains unclear. This CDR3 spans 13 amino acids. V lost 4 bases and J 7 bases, leaving 12 bases between the germline ends. CDR1 SGHNT and CDR2 YYREEE come from the germline V gene (reference sequence). The CDR3 DNA reads as TGTGCCAGCAGCCCGTCCCCTCTGAATGAGCAGTTCTTC. It translates to CASSPSPLNEQFF.

V usage is TRBV9 and J usage is TRBJ2-1; 7 nucleotides line up with TRBD2. V gave up 2 bases and J gave up 5 bases; unmatched junction bases: 7. This CDR3 comprises 15 residues. Germline V gene data show CDR1 as SGDLS and CDR2 as YYNGEE. CDR3 in amino acids: CASSVHGRNNNEQFF. The CDR3 DNA reads TGTGCCAGCAGCGTCCACGGGAGGAATAACAATGAGCAGTTCTTC. Complete variable domain (other parts from reference TRBV9 and TRBJ2-1): DSGVTQTPKHLITATGQRVTLRCSPRSGDLSVYWYQQSLDQGLQFLIQYYNGEERAKGNILERFSAQQFPDLHSELNLSSLELGDSALYFCASSVHGRNNNEQFFGPGTRLTVL.

The rearrangement links TRBV10-3 to TRBJ1-1, with 8 bases identical to TRBD1. CDR3 length equals 14 residues. The junction had 5 bases not matched to a gene; V was cut back by 4 bases and J by 4 bases. CDR1 is ENHRY, CDR2 SYGVKD, per germline. The CDR3 sequence: CAISATGEGTEAFF. Written as DNA, the CDR3 is TGTGCCATCAGTGCGACAGGGGAAGGCACTGAAGCTTTCTTT.

The V call is TRBV7-6, the J call TRBJ2-5; D not certain. Germline CDR1 reads SGHVS; CDR2 reads FNYEAQ. V was pared by 1 base and J by 2 bases, with 8 bases between. This CDR3 comprises 14 residues. The CDR3 is CASSLVSLQETQYF. CDR3 bases: TGTGCCAGCAGCTTAGTTAGCCTTCAAGAGACCCAGTACTTC.